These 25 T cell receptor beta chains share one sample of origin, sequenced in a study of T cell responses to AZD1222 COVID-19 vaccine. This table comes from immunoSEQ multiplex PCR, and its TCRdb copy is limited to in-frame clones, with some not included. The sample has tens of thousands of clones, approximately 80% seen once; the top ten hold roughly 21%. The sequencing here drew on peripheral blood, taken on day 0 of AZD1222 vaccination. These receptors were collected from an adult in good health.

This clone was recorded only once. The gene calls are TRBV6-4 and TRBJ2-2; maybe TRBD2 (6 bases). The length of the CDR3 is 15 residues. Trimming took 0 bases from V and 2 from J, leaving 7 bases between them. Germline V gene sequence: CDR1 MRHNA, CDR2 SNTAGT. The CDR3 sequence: CASSDSSGNTGELFF. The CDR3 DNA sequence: TGTGCCAGCAGTGACTCTAGCGGAAACACCGGGGAGCTGTTTTTT.

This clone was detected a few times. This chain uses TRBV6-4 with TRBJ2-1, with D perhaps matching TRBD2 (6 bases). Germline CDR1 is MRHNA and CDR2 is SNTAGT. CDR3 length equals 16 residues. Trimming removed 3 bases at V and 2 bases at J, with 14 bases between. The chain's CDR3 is CASSEGRQGTYNEQFF. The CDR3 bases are TGTGCCAGCAGTGAAGGGAGGCAGGGAACCTACAATGAGCAGTTCTTC.

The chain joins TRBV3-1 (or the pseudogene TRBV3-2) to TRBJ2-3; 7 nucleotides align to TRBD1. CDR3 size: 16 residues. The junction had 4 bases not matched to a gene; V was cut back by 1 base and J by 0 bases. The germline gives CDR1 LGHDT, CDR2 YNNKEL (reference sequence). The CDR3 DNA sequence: TGTGCCAGCAGCCAAGCTACAGGGGCTAGCACAGATACGCAGTATTTT. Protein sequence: CASSQATGASTDTQYF.

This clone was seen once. The CDR3 loop is CASGTGGRSYGYTF. The CDR3 DNA follows: TGCGCCAGCGGTACAGGGGGAAGAAGCTATGGCTACACCTTC. This rearrangement joins TRBV5-1 to TRBJ1-2, with 8 bases fitting TRBD1. V was pared by 7 bases and J by 4 bases, with 9 bases of the junction left unmatched. The CDR3 extends over 14 amino acids. Germline CDR1 reads SGHRS; CDR2 reads YFSETQ.

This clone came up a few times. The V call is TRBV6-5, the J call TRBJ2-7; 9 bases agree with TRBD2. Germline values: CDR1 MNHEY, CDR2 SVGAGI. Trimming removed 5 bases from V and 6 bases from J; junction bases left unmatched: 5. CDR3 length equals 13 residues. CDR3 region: CASSQGLAAEQYF. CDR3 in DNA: TGTGCCAGCAGTCAGGGACTAGCCGCCGAGCAGTACTTC.

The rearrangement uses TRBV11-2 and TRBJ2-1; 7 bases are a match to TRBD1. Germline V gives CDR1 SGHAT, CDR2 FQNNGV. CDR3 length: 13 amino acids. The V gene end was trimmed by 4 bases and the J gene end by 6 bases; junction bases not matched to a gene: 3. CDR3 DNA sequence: TGTGCCAGCAGCTCCGGACAGGTCAATGAGCAGTTCTTC. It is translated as CASSSGQVNEQFF.

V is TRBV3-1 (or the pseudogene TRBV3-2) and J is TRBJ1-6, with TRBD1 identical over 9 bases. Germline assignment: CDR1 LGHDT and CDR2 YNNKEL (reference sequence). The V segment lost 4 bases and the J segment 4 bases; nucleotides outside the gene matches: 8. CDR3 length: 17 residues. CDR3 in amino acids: CASSRTQGAGYNSPLHF. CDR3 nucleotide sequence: TGTGCCAGCAGCCGAACACAGGGGGCTGGTTATAATTCACCCCTCCACTTT.

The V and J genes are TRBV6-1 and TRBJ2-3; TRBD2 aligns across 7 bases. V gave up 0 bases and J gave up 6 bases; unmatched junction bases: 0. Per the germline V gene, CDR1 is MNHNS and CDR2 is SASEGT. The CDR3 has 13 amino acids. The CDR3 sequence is CASSEAGGDTQYF. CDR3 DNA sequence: TGTGCCAGCAGTGAAGCGGGAGGGGATACGCAGTATTTT.

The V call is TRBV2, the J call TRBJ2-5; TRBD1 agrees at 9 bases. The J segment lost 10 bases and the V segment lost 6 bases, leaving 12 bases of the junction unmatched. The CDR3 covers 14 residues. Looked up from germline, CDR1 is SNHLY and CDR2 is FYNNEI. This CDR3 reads CASRPGQGRQGQYF. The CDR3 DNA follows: TGTGCCAGCAGACCGGGACAGGGACGTCAGGGCCAGTACTTC.

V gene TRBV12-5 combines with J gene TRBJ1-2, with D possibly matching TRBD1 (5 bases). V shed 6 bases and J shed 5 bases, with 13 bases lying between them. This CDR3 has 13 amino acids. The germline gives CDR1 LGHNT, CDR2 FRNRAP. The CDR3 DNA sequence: TGTGCTAGTGGCCCCACGGGGGGGTATGGCTACACCTTC. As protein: CASGPTGGYGYTF. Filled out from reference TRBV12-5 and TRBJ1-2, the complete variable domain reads DARVTQTPRHKVTEMGQEVTMRCQPILGHNTVFWYRQTMMQGLELLAYFRNRAPLDDSGMPKDRFSAEMPDATLATLKIQPSEPRDSAVYFCASGPTGGYGYTFGSGTRLTVV.

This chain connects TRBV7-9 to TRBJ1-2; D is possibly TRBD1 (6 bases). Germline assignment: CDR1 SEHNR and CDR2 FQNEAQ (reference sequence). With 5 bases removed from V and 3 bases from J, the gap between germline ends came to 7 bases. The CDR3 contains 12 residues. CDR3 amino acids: CASSEGDYGYTF. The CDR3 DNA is TGTGCCAGCAGCGAGGGGGACTATGGCTACACCTTC.

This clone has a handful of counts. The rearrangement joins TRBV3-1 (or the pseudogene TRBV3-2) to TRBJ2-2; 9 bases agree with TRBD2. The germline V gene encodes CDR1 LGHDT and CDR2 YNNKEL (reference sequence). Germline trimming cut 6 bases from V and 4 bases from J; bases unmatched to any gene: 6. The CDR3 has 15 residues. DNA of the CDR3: TGTGCCAGCAGGGGAACTAGCGGGTCCACCGGGGAGCTGTTTTTT. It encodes CASRGTSGSTGELFF.

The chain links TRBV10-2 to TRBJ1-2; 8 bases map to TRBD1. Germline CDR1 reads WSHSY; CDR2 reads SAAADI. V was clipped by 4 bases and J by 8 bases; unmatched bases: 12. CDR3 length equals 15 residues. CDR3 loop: CASSGQGPHIYGYTF. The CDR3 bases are TGCGCCAGCAGTGGACAGGGGCCCCATATCTACGGCTACACCTTC.

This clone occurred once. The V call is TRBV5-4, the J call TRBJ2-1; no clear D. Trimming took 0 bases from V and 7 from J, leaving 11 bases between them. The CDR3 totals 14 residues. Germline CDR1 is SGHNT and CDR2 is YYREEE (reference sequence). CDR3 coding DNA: TGTGCCAGCAGCTTGGCGTCAGGAATTAATGAGCAGTTCTTC. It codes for CASSLASGINEQFF.

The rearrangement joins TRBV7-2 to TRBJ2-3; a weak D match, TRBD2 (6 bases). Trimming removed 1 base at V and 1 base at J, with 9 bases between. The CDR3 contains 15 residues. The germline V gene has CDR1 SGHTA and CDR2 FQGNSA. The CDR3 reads CASSLVGSGTDTQYF. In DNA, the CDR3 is TGTGCCAGCAGCTTAGTCGGGAGTGGCACAGATACGCAGTATTTT.

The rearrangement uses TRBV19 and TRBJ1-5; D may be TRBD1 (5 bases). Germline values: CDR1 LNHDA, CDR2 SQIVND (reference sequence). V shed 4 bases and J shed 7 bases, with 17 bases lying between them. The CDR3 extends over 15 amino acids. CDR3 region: CASSREGNDGQPQHF. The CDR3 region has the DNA TGTGCCAGTAGTAGGGAGGGGAACGATGGGCAGCCCCAGCATTTT.

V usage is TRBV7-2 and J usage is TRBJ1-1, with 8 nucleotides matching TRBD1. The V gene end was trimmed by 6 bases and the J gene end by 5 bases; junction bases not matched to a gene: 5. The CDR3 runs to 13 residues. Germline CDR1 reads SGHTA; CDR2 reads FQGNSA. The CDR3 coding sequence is TGTGCCAGCAGTTTCACAGGGGGAACTGAAGCTTTCTTT. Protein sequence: CASSFTGGTEAFF.

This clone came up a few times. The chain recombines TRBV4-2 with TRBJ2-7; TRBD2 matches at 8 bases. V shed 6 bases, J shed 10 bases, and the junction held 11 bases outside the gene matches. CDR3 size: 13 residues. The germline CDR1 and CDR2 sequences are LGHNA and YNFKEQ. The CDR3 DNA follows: TGTGCCAGCAGTCAGGGCGGGACTAGTAACCAGTACTTC. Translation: CASSQGGTSNQYF.

The CDR3 nucleotides read TGTGCCAGCAGCGTCGACTCTTCTGGCTCCTACAATGAGCAGTTCTTC. Translating it yields CASSVDSSGSYNEQFF. The chain uses TRBV7-9 and TRBJ2-1; D call uncertain. Between the trimmed V and J ends, which lost 5 bases and 0 bases, there was a span of 14 bases. The length of the CDR3 is 16 residues. Germline CDR1 reads SEHNR; CDR2 reads FQNEAQ (reference sequence).

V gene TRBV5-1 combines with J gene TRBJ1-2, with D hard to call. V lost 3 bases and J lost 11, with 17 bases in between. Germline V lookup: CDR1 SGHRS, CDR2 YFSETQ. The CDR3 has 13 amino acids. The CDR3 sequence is CASSSTSPRGYTF. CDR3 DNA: TGCGCCAGCAGCTCAACATCACCGCGGGGATACACCTTC.

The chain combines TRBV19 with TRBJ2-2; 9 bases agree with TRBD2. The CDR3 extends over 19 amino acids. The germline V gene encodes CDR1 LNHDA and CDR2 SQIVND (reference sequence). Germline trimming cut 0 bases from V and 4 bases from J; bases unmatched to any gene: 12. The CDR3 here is CASSIEPGASGTGTGELFF. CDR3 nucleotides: TGTGCCAGTAGTATAGAACCAGGGGCTAGCGGGACTGGCACCGGGGAGCTGTTTTTT.

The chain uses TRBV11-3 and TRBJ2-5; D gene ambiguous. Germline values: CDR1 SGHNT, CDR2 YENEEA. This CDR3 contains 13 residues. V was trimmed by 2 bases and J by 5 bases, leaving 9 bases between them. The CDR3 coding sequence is TGTGCCAGCAGCTTAAACTGGGTCGAGACCCAGTACTTC. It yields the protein CASSLNWVETQYF.

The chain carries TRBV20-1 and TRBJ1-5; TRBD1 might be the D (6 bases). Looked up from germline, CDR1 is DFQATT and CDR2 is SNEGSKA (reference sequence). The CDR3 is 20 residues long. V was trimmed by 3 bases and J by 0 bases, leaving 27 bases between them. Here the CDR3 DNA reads TGCAGTGCTAGTGATATTCCCAGGGGATCCATCACCGGTAGCAATCAGCCCCAGCATTTT. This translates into CSASDIPRGSITGSNQPQHF.

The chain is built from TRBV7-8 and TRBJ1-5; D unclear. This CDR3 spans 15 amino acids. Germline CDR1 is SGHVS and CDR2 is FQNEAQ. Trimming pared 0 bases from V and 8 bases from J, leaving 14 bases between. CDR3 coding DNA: TGTGCCAGCAGCTTAGCCGGACTGCCCGGGGAGCCCCAGCATTTT. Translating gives CASSLAGLPGEPQHF.

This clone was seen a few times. In DNA form, the CDR3 reads TGTGCCAGCAGTGAACGGGAGGGGGAGACCCAGTACTTC. This gives the protein CASSEREGETQYF. J is TRBJ2-5 and V is TRBV6-1; 8 nucleotides align to TRBD2. Per germline, CDR1 MNHNS and CDR2 SASEGT. Trimming at V came to 2 bases and at J to 5 bases, leaving 1 base not matched to a gene. The CDR3 totals 13 residues.